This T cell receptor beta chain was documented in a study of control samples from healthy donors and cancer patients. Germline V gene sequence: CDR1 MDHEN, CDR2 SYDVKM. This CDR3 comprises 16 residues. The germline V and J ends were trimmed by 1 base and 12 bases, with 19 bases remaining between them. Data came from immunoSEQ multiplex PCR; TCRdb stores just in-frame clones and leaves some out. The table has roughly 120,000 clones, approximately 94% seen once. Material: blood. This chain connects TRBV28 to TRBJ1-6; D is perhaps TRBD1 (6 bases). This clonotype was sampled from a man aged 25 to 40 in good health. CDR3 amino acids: CASSLSGEGPRLPLHF. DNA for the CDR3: TGTGCCAGCAGTTTATCAGGGGAGGGCCCCCGGCTACCCCTCCACTTT.